The 5 T cell receptor beta chains reported below all come from one sample, sequenced in a study of blood T cell repertoires in COVID-19. TCRdb keeps only in-frame clones here, not all; method: immunoSEQ multiplex PCR. The sample lists roughly 100,000 clones, more than 80% occurring once. Sequenced material: peripheral blood. These receptors were taken from an older woman with acute or convalescent COVID-19.

The chain combines TRBV14 with TRBJ2-2, with D possibly matching TRBD1 (6 bases). The ends were cut back, 2 bases at V and 6 bases at J, with 19 bases in the middle. CDR1 and CDR2 (germline): SGHDN, FVKESK. CDR3 size: 17 residues. CDR3 sequence reads: CASSQNLLLGAAGELFF. The CDR3 DNA reads as TGTGCCAGCAGCCAAAACCTGTTGTTGGGGGCTGCCGGGGAGCTGTTTTTT.

The V and J genes are TRBV9 and TRBJ2-7; TRBD1 matches at 11 bases. Per germline, CDR1 SGDLS and CDR2 YYNGEE. This CDR3 has 15 residues. Losses at the gene ends were 0 bases for V and 5 bases for J; bases not matched to a gene: 4. The CDR3 here is CASSVGTGGLNEQYF. DNA of the CDR3: TGTGCCAGCAGCGTAGGGACAGGGGGCCTGAACGAGCAGTACTTC.

The CDR3 is CASSVGTSGAGDTQYF. The CDR3 region has the DNA TGTGCCAGCAGCGTAGGGACTAGCGGGGCGGGAGATACGCAGTATTTT. This chain joins TRBV9 and TRBJ2-3, with TRBD2 matching over 12 bases. Germline loops: CDR1 SGDLS, CDR2 YYNGEE. V shed 0 bases and J 5 bases; nucleotides not matched to a gene: 4. The CDR3 contains 16 residues. The variable domain in full, completed from reference TRBV9 and TRBJ2-3, reads DSGVTQTPKHLITATGQRVTLRCSPRSGDLSVYWYQQSLDQGLQFLIQYYNGEERAKGNILERFSAQQFPDLHSELNLSSLELGDSALYFCASSVGTSGAGDTQYFGPGTRLTVL.

The chain joins TRBV11-3 to TRBJ2-1, with 13 bases that match TRBD2. The trim removed 3 bases at V and 5 bases at J, leaving 4 bases unmatched. The CDR3 totals 16 residues. In germline, CDR1 is SGHNT, CDR2 YENEEA. The CDR3 reads CASSLGGLAGHNEQFF. In DNA form, the CDR3 reads TGTGCCAGCAGCTTGGGGGGACTAGCGGGGCACAATGAGCAGTTCTTC.

This rearrangement joins TRBV5-8 to TRBJ2-7, with 8 nucleotides matching TRBD2. Trimming cost V 7 bases and J 0 bases; bases outside gene matches: 3. Germline loops: CDR1 SGHTS, CDR2 YDEGEE. CDR3 length: 13 amino acids. The CDR3, as DNA: TGTGCCAGCGGGCGGGGGGTCTCCTACGAGCAGTACTTC. Translation gives CASGRGVSYEQYF. The full variable domain, completed using reference TRBV5-8 and TRBJ2-7, is EAGVTQSPTHLIKTRGQQATLRCSPISGHTSVYWYQQALGLGLQFLLWYDEGEERNRGNFPPRFSGRQFPNYSSELNVNALELEDSALYLCASGRGVSYEQYFGPGTRLTVT.